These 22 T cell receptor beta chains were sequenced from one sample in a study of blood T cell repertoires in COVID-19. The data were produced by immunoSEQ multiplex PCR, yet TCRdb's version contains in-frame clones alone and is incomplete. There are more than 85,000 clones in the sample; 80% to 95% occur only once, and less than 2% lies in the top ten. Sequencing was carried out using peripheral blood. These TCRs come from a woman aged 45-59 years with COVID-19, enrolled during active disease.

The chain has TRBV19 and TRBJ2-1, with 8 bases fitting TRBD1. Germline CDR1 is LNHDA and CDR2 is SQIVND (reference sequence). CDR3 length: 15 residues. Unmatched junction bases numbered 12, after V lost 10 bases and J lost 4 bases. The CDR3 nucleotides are TGTGCCACTTCCGGACAGGGCGTAGGTTACAATGAGCAGTTCTTC. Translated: CATSGQGVGYNEQFF.

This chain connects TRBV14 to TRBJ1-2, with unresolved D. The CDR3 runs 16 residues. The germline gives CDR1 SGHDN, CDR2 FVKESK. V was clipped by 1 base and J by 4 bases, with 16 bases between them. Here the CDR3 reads CASSQVGGSTVYGYTF. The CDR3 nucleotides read TGTGCCAGCAGCCAAGTAGGAGGTTCTACCGTCTATGGCTACACCTTC.

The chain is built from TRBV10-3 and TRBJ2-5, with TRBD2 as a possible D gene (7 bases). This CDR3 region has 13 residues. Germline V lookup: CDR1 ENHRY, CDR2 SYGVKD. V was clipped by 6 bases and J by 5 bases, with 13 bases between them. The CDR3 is CAIRKQGGETQYF. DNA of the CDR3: TGTGCCATCAGGAAACAGGGAGGGGAGACCCAGTACTTC.

CDR3 amino acids: CASSKAPRDRGGNQPQHF. The CDR3 region has the DNA TGTGCCAGCAGCAAAGCCCCACGGGACAGGGGGGGGAATCAGCCCCAGCATTTT. The V gene is TRBV21-1, the J gene TRBJ1-5; the table's D call, TRBD1, was not checked against the DNA. TRBV21-1 is reported as a pseudogene. This CDR3 has 18 amino acids.

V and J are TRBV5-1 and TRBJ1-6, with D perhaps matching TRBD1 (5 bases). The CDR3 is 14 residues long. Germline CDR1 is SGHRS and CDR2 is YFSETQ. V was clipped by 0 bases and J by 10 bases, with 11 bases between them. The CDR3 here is CASSLAGLGSPLHF. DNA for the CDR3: TGCGCCAGCAGCTTGGCAGGGTTAGGATCACCCCTCCACTTT.

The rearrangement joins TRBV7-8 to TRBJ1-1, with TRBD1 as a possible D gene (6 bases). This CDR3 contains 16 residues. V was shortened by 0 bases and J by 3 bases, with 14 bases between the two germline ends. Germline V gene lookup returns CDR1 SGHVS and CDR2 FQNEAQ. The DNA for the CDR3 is TGTGCCAGCAGCTTAGCATTTGGACAGCACTACACTGAAGCTTTCTTT. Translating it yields CASSLAFGQHYTEAFF.

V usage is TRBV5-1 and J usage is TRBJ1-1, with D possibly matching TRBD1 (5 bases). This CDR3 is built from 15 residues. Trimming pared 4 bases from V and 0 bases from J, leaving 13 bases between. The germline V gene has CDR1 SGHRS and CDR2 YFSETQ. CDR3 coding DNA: TGCGCCAGCAGCGGGGGGGGAGTCCTGAACACTGAAGCTTTCTTT. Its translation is CASSGGGVLNTEAFF.

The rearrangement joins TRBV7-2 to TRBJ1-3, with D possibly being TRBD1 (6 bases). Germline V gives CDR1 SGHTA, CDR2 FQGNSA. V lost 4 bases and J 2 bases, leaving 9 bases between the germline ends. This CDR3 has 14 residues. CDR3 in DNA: TGTGCCAGCAGCTCCAGGGGTACTGGAAACACCATATATTTT. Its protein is CASSSRGTGNTIYF. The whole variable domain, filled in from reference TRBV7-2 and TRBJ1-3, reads GAGVSQSPSNKVTEKGKDVELRCDPISGHTALYWYRQSLGQGLEFLIYFQGNSAPDKSGLPSDRFSAERTGGSVSTLTIQRTQQEDSAVYLCASSSRGTGNTIYFGEGSWLTVV.

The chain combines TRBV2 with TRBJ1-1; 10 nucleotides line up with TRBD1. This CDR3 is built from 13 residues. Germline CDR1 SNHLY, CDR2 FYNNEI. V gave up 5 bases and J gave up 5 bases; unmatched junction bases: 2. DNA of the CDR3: TGTGCCAGCAGTAAGGACAGGGGGACTGAAGCTTTCTTT. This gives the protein CASSKDRGTEAFF.

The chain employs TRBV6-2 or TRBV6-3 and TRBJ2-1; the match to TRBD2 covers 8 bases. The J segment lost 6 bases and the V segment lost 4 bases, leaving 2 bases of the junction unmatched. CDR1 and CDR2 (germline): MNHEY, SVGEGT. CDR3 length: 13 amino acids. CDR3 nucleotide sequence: TGTGCCAGCAGTTTCCGGGGGGGCAATGAGCAGTTCTTC. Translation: CASSFRGGNEQFF.

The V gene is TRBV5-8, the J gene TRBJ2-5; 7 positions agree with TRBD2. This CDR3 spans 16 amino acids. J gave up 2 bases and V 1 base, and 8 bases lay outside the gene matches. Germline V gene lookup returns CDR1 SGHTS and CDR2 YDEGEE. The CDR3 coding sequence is TGTGCCAGCAGCTTGCGGGAGGTAGGCTCGCAAGAGACCCAGTACTTC. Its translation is CASSLREVGSQETQYF.

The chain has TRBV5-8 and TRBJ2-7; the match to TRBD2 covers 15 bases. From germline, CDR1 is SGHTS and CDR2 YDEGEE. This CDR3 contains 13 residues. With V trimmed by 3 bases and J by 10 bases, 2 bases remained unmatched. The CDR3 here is CASSWTSGGVQYV. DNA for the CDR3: TGTGCCAGCAGCTGGACTAGCGGGGGGGTTCAGTACGTC.

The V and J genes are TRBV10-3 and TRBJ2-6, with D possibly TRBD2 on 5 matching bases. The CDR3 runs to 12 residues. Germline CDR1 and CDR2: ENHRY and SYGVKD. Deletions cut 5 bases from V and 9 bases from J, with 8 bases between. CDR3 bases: TGTGCCATCAGTCTTCGGGACAACGTCCTGACTTTC. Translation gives CAISLRDNVLTF.

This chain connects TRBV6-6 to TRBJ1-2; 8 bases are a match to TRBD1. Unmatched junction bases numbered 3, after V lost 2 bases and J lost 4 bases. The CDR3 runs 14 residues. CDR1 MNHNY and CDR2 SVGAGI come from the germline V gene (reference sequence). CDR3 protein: CASSYGQGGYGYTF. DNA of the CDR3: TGTGCCAGCAGTTACGGACAGGGAGGCTATGGCTACACCTTC.

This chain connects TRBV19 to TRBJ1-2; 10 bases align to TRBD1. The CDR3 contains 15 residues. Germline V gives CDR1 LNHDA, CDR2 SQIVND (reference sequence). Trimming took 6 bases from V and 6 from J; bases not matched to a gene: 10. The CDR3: CASRRGGQGLDGYTF. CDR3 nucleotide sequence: TGTGCCAGTAGGAGAGGGGGACAGGGGTTAGATGGCTACACCTTC.

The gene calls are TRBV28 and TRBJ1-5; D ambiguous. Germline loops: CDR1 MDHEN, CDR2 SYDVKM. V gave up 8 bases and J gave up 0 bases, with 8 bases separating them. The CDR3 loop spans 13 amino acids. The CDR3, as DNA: TGTGCCAGCCGTTCTTATAGCAATCAGCCCCAGCATTTT. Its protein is CASRSYSNQPQHF. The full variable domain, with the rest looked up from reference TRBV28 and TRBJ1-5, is DVKVTQSSRYLVKRTGEKVFLECVQDMDHENMFWYRQDPGLGLRLIYFSYDVKMKEKGDIPEGYSVSREKKERFSLILESASTNQTSMYLCASRSYSNQPQHFGDGTRLSIL.

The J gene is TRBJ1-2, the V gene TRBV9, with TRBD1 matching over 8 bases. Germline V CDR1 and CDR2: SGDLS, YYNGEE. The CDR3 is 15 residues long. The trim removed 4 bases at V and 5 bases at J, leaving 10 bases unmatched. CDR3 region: CASSPRGQDEYGYTF. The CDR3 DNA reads TGTGCCAGCAGCCCGAGGGGACAGGATGAGTATGGCTACACCTTC.

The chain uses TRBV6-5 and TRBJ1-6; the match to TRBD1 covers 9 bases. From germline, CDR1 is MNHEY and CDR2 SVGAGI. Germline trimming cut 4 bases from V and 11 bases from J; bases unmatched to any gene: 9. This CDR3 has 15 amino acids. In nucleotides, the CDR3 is TGTGCCAGCAGTTCCCCCGACAGGGGGATAACACCCCTCCACTTT. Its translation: CASSSPDRGITPLHF.

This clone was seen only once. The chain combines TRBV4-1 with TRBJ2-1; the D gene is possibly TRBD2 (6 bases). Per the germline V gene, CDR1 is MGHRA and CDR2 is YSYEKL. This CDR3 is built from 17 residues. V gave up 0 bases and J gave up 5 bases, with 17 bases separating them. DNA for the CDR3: TGCGCCAGCAGCCAAGATGAAGGCAGGGTAGCGGACAATGAGCAGTTCTTC. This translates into CASSQDEGRVADNEQFF.

The DNA of the CDR3 is TGTGCCAGCAGTTTCGGGGATTCACCCCTCCACTTT. The encoded protein is CASSFGDSPLHF. V is TRBV27 and J is TRBJ1-6; unclear D gene. Trimming shortened V by 3 bases and J by 8 bases, and 5 bases separated the two germline ends. The CDR3 has 12 residues. Germline V gene lookup returns CDR1 MNHEY and CDR2 SMNVEV (reference sequence).

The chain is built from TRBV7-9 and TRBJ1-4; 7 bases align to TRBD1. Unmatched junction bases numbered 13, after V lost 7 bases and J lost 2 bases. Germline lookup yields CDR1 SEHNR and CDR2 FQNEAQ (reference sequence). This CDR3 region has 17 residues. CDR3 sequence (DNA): TGTGCCAGCAACCTAAGTCTCGACAGGGCGACTAATGAAAAACTGTTTTTT. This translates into CASNLSLDRATNEKLFF.

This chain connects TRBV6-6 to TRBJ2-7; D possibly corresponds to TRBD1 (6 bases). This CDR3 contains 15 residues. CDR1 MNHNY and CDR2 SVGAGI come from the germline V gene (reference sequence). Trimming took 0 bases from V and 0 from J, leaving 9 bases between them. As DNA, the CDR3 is TGTGCCAGCAGTTACTCTGGGGACACCTCCTACGAGCAGTACGTC. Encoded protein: CASSYSGDTSYEQYV.